The 14 T cell receptor beta chains below come from one sample, sequenced in a study of OX40 agonist ivuxolimab in advanced cancers. Generated by immunoSEQ multiplex PCR, the TCRdb table keeps only in-frame clones and is missing some. In the table there are approximately 84,000 clones, 85% to 90% of which are singletons. The input for sequencing was CD4+ or CD8+ T cells sorted from blood, taken in a trial of the OX40 agonist ivuxolimab. These receptor sequences come from an adult with an advanced solid tumor such as melanoma, head and neck, liver or kidney cancer.

The genes are TRBV5-1 and TRBJ2-1, with D tentatively TRBD2 (6 bases). The CDR3 has 14 amino acids. Trimming left V 4 bases short and J 9 bases short, with 17 bases between. Per germline, CDR1 SGHRS and CDR2 YFSETQ. The CDR3 is CASSAGPGGGEQFF. CDR3 coding DNA: TGCGCCAGCAGCGCGGGACCCGGGGGTGGTGAGCAGTTCTTC.

The V and J genes are TRBV2 and TRBJ1-2; TRBD1 agrees at 7 bases. The CDR3 covers 15 residues. The trim removed 6 bases at V and 2 bases at J, leaving 9 bases unmatched. Germline V gene lookup returns CDR1 SNHLY and CDR2 FYNNEI. The CDR3 DNA reads TGTGCCAGCAGGGAACAGGGGTTAAAGAACTATGGCTACACCTTC. Translated: CASREQGLKNYGYTF.

This sequence joins TRBV25-1 and TRBJ2-5; D may correspond to TRBD1 or TRBD2 (5 bases each). This CDR3 has 16 amino acids. The germline V gene encodes CDR1 MGHDK and CDR2 SYGVNS. Trimming left V 1 base short and J 1 base short, with 13 bases between. In DNA, the CDR3 is TGTGCCAGCAGTGAATTAGCCCCTGGGGGCCAAGAGACCCAGTACTTC. Its protein is CASSELAPGGQETQYF. The complete variable domain, with remaining parts taken from reference TRBV25-1 and TRBJ2-5, reads EADIYQTPRYLVIGTGKKITLECSQTMGHDKMYWYQQDPGMELHLIHYSYGVNSTEKGDLSSESTVSRIRTEHFPLTLESARPSHTSQYLCASSELAPGGQETQYFGPGTRLLVL.

This clone was counted a few times. The sample carries other DNA sequences with the same CDR3. The chain links TRBV6-6 to TRBJ1-2, with 7 bases that match TRBD1. This CDR3 is built from 11 residues. The germline gives CDR1 MNHNY, CDR2 SVGAGI (reference sequence). V was clipped by 9 bases and J by 3 bases; unmatched bases: 1. CDR3 nucleotides: TGTGCCAGTACAGGGGACTATGGCTACACCTTC. It encodes CASTGDYGYTF.

CDR3 loop: CASSTPGTGEIMFEPQHF. The CDR3 region has the DNA TGTGCCAGCAGCACCCCCGGGACAGGGGAGATAATGTTCGAGCCCCAGCATTTT. The chain has TRBV21-1 and TRBJ1-5; the listed D gene, TRBD1, was not tested against the DNA. TRBV21-1 is shown as a pseudogene. The CDR3 is made up of 18 amino acids.

The J gene is TRBJ2-3, the V gene TRBV6-4; 8 nucleotides agree with TRBD2. The CDR3 runs to 19 residues. J lost 2 bases, V lost 5 bases, and 18 bases had no gene match. Germline assignment: CDR1 MRHNA and CDR2 SNTAGT. The CDR3 DNA reads TGTGCCAGCAGTTTCCACCCGAGGGGCGGCGGGGGGCCCACAGATACGCAGTATTTT. It translates to CASSFHPRGGGGPTDTQYF.

The chain combines TRBV18 with TRBJ1-3; D not certain. CDR1 is KGHSH and CDR2 is LQKENI in the germline V gene. The CDR3 runs to 16 residues. V lost 2 bases and J lost 0, with 11 bases in between. This chain's CDR3 is CASSPSPGLSGNTIYF. As DNA, the CDR3 is TGTGCCAGCTCACCATCCCCAGGCCTCTCTGGAAACACCATATATTTT.

This clone was counted only a few times. This chain uses TRBV9 with TRBJ2-2; D not resolved. This CDR3 spans 14 amino acids. The germline CDR1 and CDR2 sequences are SGDLS and YYNGEE. V was cut by 4 bases and J by 4 bases, with 11 bases left in between. The CDR3 DNA reads TGTGCCAGCAGCCTACAGACGACCACCGGGGAGCTGTTTTTT. Its protein is CASSLQTTTGELFF.

The count of this clone is one. V usage is TRBV6-1 and J usage is TRBJ2-3; D call uncertain. Germline assignment: CDR1 MNHNS and CDR2 SASEGT. Deletions cut 2 bases from V and 2 bases from J, with 8 bases between. The CDR3 totals 14 residues. The CDR3 reads CASSEPTITDTQYF. CDR3 coding DNA: TGTGCCAGCAGTGAACCCACCATCACAGATACGCAGTATTTT.

This clone was detected only once. The chain combines TRBV29-1 with TRBJ2-1; a weak D match, TRBD2 (6 bases). V lost 6 bases to trimming and J lost 4 bases, with 13 bases between them. CDR3 length equals 13 residues. In germline, CDR1 is SQVTM, CDR2 ANQGSEA. CDR3 sequence (DNA): TGCAGCGTGGGGGACTGGACATACAATGAGCAGTTCTTC. This translates into CSVGDWTYNEQFF.

The genes are TRBV2 and TRBJ1-2, with TRBD1 as a possible D gene (5 bases). V was trimmed by 4 bases and J by 5 bases, leaving 11 bases between them. CDR3 length: 13 amino acids. CDR1 and CDR2 (germline): SNHLY, FYNNEI. Here the CDR3 DNA reads TGTGCCAGCAGTGGGGGGACTTTTTATGGCTACACCTTC. As protein: CASSGGTFYGYTF.

The rearrangement links TRBV20-1 to TRBJ1-1; D remains ambiguous. CDR1 and CDR2 (germline): DFQATT, SNEGSKA (reference sequence). This CDR3 has 11 amino acids. V shed 5 bases and J shed 5 bases, with 9 bases lying between them. In nucleotides, the CDR3 is TGCAGTGCTTTCCCGGGGACTGAAGCTTTCTTT. Encoded protein: CSAFPGTEAFF.

The rearrangement uses TRBV5-1 and TRBJ2-2; the match to TRBD1 covers 7 bases. The CDR3 extends over 15 amino acids. CDR1 is SGHRS, CDR2 YFSETQ, per germline. The V segment lost 4 bases and the J segment 4 bases; nucleotides outside the gene matches: 7. The DNA of the CDR3 is TGCGCCAGCAGCCTAGACAGGGTCGGCACCGGGGAGCTGTTTTTT. This gives the protein CASSLDRVGTGELFF.

This chain uses TRBV7-3 with TRBJ2-2; D call uncertain. In germline, CDR1 is SGHTA, CDR2 FQGTGA. This CDR3 is built from 15 residues. Trimming shortened V by 3 bases and J by 10 bases, and 18 bases separated the two germline ends. The chain's CDR3 is CASSFLGPARTELFF. The CDR3 bases are TGTGCCAGCAGCTTTCTGGGTCCGGCCCGGACGGAGCTGTTTTTT.